Sequencing of this T cell receptor beta chain was carried out in a study of blood T cells in healthy people across ages. The CDR3 has 16 residues. CDR1 is DFQATT, CDR2 SNEGSKA, per germline (reference sequence). The junction had 14 bases not matched to a gene; V was cut back by 3 bases and J by 6 bases. The second PCR ran roughly 6 to 11 cycles with a sample-barcoded 5' primer and J-beta primers. A minimum of 2.5 million CDR3-containing paired-end reads was obtained for each sample. A single record per CDR3 protein comes from TCRdb applying MiXCR to the 5' RACE reads. The sample has 650,000 to 1,000,000 distinct CDR3 sequences; roughly 35% are singletons. To note about this clonotype: Its antigen is unidentified.

Study results and caveats: Comparison with aged donors showed that long-lived donors had more naive CD4+ cells and higher diversity.

The TCR sequence derives from a man aged 18-30 years in good health. The rearrangement joins TRBV20-1 to TRBJ2-7, with 10 bases aligning to TRBD2. Sequenced input: blood. The CDR3, as DNA: TGCAGTGCTAGTCGGTTAGCGGGGGGCTCCTCTTTCGAGCAGTACTTC. It specifies CSASRLAGGSSFEQYF.